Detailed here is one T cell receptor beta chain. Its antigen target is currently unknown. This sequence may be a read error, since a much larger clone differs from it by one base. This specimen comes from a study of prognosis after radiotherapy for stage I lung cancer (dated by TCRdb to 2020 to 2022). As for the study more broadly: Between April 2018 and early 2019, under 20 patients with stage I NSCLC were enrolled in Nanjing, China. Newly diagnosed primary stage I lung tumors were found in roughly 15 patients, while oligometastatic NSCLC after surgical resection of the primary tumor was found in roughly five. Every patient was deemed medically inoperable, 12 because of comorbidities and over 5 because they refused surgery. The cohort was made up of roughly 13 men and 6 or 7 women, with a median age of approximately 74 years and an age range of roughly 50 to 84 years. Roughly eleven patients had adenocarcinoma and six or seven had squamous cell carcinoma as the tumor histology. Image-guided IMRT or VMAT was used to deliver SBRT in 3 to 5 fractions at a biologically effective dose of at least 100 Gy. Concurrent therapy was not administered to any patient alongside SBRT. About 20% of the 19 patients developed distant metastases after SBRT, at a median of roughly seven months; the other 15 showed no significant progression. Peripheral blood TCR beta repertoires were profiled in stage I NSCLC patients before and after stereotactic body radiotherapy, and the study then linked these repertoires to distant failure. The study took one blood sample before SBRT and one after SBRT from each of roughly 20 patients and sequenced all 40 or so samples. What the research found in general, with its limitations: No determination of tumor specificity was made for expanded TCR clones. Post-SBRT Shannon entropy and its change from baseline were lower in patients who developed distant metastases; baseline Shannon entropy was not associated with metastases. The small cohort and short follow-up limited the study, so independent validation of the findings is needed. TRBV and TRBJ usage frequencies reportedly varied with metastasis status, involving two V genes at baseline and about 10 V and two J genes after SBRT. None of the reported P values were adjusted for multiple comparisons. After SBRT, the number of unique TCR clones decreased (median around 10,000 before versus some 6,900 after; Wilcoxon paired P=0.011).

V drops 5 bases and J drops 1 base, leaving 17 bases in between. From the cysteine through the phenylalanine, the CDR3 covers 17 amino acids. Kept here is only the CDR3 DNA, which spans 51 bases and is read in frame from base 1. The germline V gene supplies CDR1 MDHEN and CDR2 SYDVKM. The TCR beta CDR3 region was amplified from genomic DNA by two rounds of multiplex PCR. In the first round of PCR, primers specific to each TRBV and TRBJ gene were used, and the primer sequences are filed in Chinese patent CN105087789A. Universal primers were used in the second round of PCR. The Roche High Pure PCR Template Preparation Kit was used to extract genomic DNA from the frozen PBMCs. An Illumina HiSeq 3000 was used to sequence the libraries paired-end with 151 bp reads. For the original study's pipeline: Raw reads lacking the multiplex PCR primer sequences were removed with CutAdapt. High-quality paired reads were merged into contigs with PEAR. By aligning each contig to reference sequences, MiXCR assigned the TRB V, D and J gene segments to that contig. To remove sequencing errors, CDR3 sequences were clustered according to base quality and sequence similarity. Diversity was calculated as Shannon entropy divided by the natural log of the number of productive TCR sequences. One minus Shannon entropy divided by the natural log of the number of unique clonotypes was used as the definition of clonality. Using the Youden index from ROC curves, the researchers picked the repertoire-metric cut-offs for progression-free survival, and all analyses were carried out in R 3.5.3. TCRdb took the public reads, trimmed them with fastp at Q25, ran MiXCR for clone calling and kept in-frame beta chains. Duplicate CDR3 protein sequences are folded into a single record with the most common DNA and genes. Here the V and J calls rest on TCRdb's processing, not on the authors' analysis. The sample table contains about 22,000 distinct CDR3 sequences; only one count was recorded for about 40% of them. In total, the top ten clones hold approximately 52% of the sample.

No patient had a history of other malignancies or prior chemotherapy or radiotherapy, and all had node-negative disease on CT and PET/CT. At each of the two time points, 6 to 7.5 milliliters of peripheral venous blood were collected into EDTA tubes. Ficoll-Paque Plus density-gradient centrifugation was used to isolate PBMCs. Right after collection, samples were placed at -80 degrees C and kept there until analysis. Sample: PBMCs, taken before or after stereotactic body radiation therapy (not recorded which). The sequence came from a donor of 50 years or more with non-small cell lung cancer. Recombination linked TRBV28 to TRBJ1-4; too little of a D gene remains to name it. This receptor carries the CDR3 CASSPPQWVETNEKLFF. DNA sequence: TGTGCCAGCAGTCCACCCCAGTGGGTGGAAACTAATGAAAAACTGTTTTTT.